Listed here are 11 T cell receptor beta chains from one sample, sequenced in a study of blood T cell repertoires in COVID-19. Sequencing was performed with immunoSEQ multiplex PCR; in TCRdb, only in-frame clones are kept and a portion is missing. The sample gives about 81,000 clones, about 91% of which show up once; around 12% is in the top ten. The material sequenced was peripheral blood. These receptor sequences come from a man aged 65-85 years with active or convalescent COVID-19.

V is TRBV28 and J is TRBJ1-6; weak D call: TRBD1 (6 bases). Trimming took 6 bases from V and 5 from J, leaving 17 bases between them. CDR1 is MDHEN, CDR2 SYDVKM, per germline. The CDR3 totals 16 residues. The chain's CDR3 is CASSPGGGPNNSPLHF. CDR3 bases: TGTGCCAGCAGCCCCGGGGGGGGGCCAAATAATTCACCCCTCCACTTT. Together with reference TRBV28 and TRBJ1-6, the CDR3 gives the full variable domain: DVKVTQSSRYLVKRTGEKVFLECVQDMDHENMFWYRQDPGLGLRLIYFSYDVKMKEKGDIPEGYSVSREKKERFSLILESASTNQTSMYLCASSPGGGPNNSPLHFGNGTRLTVT.

In DNA form, the CDR3 reads TGTGCCAGCAGTTTGGACAGGGTTTCACCCCTCCACTTT. As protein: CASSLDRVSPLHF. V usage is TRBV7-2 and J usage is TRBJ1-6; TRBD1 matches at 8 bases. The germline CDR1 and CDR2 sequences are SGHTA and FQGNSA. The CDR3 runs 13 residues. Trimming removed 6 bases from V and 9 bases from J; junction bases left unmatched: 4.

As DNA, the CDR3 is TGTGCCAGCTCACGACAGGGCCCGACTGAAGCTTTCTTT. It is translated as CASSRQGPTEAFF. The V gene is TRBV18, the J gene TRBJ1-1; 7 positions agree with TRBD1. The CDR3 is made up of 13 amino acids. After removal of 4 bases from V and 5 bases from J, the junction contained 4 bases not matched to a gene. Germline V gene lookup returns CDR1 KGHSH and CDR2 LQKENI. Full variable domain (remainder filled in from reference TRBV18 and TRBJ1-1): NAGVMQNPRHLVRRRGQEARLRCSPMKGHSHVYWYRQLPEEGLKFMVYLQKENIIDESGMPKERFSAEFPKEGPSILRIQQVVRGDSAAYFCASSRQGPTEAFFGQGTRLTVV.

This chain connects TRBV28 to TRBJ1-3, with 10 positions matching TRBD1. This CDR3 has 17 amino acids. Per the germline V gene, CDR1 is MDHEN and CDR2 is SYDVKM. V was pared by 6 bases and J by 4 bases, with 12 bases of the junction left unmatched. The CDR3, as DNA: TGTGCCAGCAGCCCTCCCGTTGACAGGGGGCGAGGAAACACCATATATTTT. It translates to CASSPPVDRGRGNTIYF.

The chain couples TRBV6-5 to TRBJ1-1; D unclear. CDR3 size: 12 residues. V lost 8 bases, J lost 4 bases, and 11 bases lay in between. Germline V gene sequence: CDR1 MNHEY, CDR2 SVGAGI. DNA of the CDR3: TGTGCCAGCTCCCGCTCGGGCACTGAAGCTTTCTTT. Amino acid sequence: CASSRSGTEAFF.

This CDR3 is CASSERTSYEQYF. CDR3 DNA: TGTGCCAGCAGTGAACGAACCAGCTACGAGCAGTACTTC. V gene TRBV27 combines with J gene TRBJ2-7; D unresolved. Germline CDR1 and CDR2: MNHEY and SMNVEV (reference sequence). The CDR3 runs 13 residues. V was pared by 5 bases and J by 3 bases, with 11 bases between.

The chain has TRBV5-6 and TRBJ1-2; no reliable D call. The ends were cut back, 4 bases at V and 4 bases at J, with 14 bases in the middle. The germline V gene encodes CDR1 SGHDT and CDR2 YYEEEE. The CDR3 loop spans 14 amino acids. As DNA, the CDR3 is TGTGCCAGCAGCATAAAGGGAGGGCGCTATGGCTACACCTTC. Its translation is CASSIKGGRYGYTF.

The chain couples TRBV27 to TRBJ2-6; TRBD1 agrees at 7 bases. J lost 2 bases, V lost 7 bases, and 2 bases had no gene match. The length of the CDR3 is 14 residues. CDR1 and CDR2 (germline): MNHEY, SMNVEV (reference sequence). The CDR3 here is CASKGAPGANVLTF. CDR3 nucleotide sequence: TGTGCCAGCAAGGGGGCACCTGGGGCCAACGTCCTGACTTTC.

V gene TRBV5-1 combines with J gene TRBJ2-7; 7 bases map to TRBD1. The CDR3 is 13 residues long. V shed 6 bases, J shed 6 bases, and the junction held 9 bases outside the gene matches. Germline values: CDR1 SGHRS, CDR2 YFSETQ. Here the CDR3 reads CASTLLQGTEQYF. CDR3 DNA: TGCGCCAGCACCCTTTTACAGGGGACCGAGCAGTACTTC.

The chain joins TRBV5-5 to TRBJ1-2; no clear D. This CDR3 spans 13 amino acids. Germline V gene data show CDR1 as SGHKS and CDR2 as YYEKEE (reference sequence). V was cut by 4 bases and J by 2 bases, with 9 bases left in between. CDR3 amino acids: CASSPRSNYGYTF. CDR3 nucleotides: TGTGCCAGCAGCCCGCGAAGCAACTATGGCTACACCTTC. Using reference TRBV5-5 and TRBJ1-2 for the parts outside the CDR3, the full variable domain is DAGVTQSPTHLIKTRGQQVTLRCSPISGHKSVSWYQQVLGQGPQFIFQYYEKEERGRGNFPDRFSARQFPNYSSELNVNALLLGDSALYLCASSPRSNYGYTFGSGTRLTVV.

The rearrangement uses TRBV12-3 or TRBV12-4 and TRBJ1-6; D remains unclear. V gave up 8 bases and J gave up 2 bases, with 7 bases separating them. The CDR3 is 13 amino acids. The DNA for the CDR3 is TGTGCCAGCCACCGGGCCTATAATTCACCCCTCCACTTT. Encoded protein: CASHRAYNSPLHF.